This section outlines one TCR beta chain sequence together with its context. Produced via immunoSEQ multiplex PCR; TCRdb's table is partial and in-frame only. The sample shows over 2 million clones, about 95% of them seen only once. The data originate from a study of shared clonotypes between healthy human individuals. CD45RO-negative, CCR7-positively selected cells formed the naive CD8 fraction, excluding terminally differentiated effector memory CD45RA+ cells. CDR3 length: 15 amino acids. V shed 6 bases, J shed 3 bases, and the junction held 6 bases outside the gene matches. Germline CDR1 reads MNHEY; CDR2 reads SVGAGI.

Sequencing input: naive CD8+ T cells sorted from blood. The receptor's source is a man aged 18 to 29 in good health. The chain links TRBV6-5 to TRBJ2-1, with 9 bases aligning to TRBD1. CDR3 amino acids: CASRTRDRVYNEQFF. CDR3 DNA sequence: TGTGCCAGCAGAACCCGGGACAGGGTCTACAATGAGCAGTTCTTC.